One sample yielded the 2 T cell receptor beta chains listed below, sequenced in a study of T cell responses to AZD1222 COVID-19 vaccine. This table comes from immunoSEQ multiplex PCR, and its TCRdb copy is limited to in-frame clones, with some not included. The top ten hold roughly 25% of the sample, which has under 70,000 clones, roughly 78% seen once. Sample: peripheral blood, taken on day 0 of MenACWY control vaccination. These receptors were obtained from an adult in good health.

The J gene is TRBJ2-6, the V gene TRBV4-1; the D gene could be TRBD1 or TRBD2 (5 bases each). Trimming removed 4 bases at V and 0 bases at J, with 16 bases between. The CDR3 covers 18 residues. Germline V gene data show CDR1 as MGHRA and CDR2 as YSYEKL. CDR3 protein: CASSLRDPSPSGANVLTF. CDR3 DNA: TGCGCCAGCAGCCTCCGGGACCCCAGCCCCTCTGGGGCCAACGTCCTGACTTTC.

The chain carries TRBV4-1 and TRBJ2-7, with D hard to call. V lost 0 bases to trimming and J lost 2 bases, with 5 bases between them. The CDR3 length is 13 residues. CDR1 is MGHRA, CDR2 YSYEKL, per germline. The CDR3 nucleotides are TGCGCCAGCAGCCAAGATGGGGCCTACGAGCAGTACTTC. Its protein is CASSQDGAYEQYF.